This TCR beta chain was found in a study of CD8+CD57+ T cells in acquired aplastic anemia (dated by TCRdb to the late 2010s). With regard to the full study: Extracted DNA from sorted CD4+ and CD8+ cells averaged approximately 3 ug, ranging from roughly 0.17 to 27.4 ug. CD8+CD57+ expansion was defined as a frequency above the mean frequency observed in healthy subjects. On the study overall, not on this receptor specifically: Patients and healthy controls showed no significant difference in CD8+ Simpson's diversity (P=0.060). Roughly 29 CD8+ CDR3 sequences were found to be shared between patients and controls, but these sequences appeared to be highly expressed in patients and within the immunodominant clones of the patients.

Of note for this clonotype: This receptor's antigen is unknown. Base qualities are not at hand, and no much larger clone is one base apart.

Clipping removes 1 base from V and 6 bases from J, with 10 as the unmatched junction base count. The CDR1 and CDR2 encoded by the germline V gene are MDHEN and SYDVKM. The CDR3 holds 16 amino acids from the cysteine to the phenylalanine. Solely the CDR3 DNA is kept, with 48 bases framed from the first base. Expansion of CD8+CD57+ cells had been shown by flow cytometry in the patients chosen for sequencing. Every patient had severe acquired aplastic anemia, diagnosed using the International Study of Aplastic Anemia and Agranulocytosis and Camitta criteria. No patient had received any therapy when blood was sampled. In the study, sorted CD4+ and CD8+ blood T cells from patients with severe aplastic anemia and from healthy subjects underwent deep sequencing of TCR repertoires. In the USA, patient enrollment took place under clinicaltrials.gov protocols 00001620, 01623167, 00001397, 00071045, 00081523 and 00961064. Ficoll-Paque density gradient centrifugation was used to isolate peripheral blood mononuclear cells. Before DNA extraction, CD4+ and CD8+ T cells were sorted by FACS or by magnetic beads.

Profiling of TCR beta VDJ combinations and CDR3 sequences used genomic DNA as the template. An Illumina HiSeq 2000 was the platform used for TCR repertoire sequencing. Turning to the authors' computational methods: TRBV/TRBJ rearrangement plots, CDR3 size and DJ length profiles, and Simpson's diversity index were used to assess repertoires. The immunodominant clone was defined as the most abundant DNA sequence in deep sequencing data. CDR3 amino acid sequences were screened for sharing across subjects and were compared with published repertoires and the VDJdb database. TCRdb reanalyzed the raw reads on its own, using fastp at Q25 for trimming and MiXCR for clone calling, and kept in-frame beta chains. Rows matching on CDR3 protein sequence are summarized as one entry with the most common DNA and genes. What appears here as the V and J calls and clone size reflects TCRdb's work, not the paper's. The sample table lists approximately 190,000 distinct CDR3 sequences, around 45% of them with a count of one. The top ten hold over 7.5% of the sample.

This chain joins TRBV28 to TRBJ2-7; 9 bases in between match TRBD1. Sequencing was performed on sorted CD4+, CD8+, or CD8+CD57+ T cells (not recorded which) from PBMCs. The clonotype was recovered from a human donor with aplastic anemia. CDR3 reads: CASSLYSGTGTREQYF. The nucleotide sequence reads as follows: TGTGCCAGCAGTTTATACAGCGGGACAGGGACTCGCGAGCAGTACTTC.